This T cell receptor beta chain was identified in a study of blood T cells in healthy people across ages. Study outcomes and limitations: When set beside aged donors, long-lived donors presented more naive CD4+ cells and higher diversity. PBMCs that were unsorted prevented a conclusive naive versus antigen-experienced comparison.

This clonotype was picked up one time. Its antigen is still unknown. CDR1 is ENHRY, CDR2 SYGVKD, per germline. V lost 6 bases, J lost 5 bases, and 10 bases lay in between. There are 13 residues in the CDR3. A second PCR of roughly 7 to 11 cycles used a sample-barcoded 5' primer and a J-beta primer mix. Researchers report that each sample yielded at least 3 million CDR3-containing paired-end reads. TCRdb reanalysed the 5' RACE reads using MiXCR and keeps one entry per CDR3 protein. This table holds roughly 1.4 million distinct CDR3 sequences, approximately 59% found once. The sample consisted of blood. The chain is built from TRBV10-3 and TRBJ1-4; a possible D gene is TRBD1 (6 bases). This receptor was obtained from a man between 18 and 29 years old in good health. The DNA of the CDR3 is TGTGCCATCAGCATCGGACAGAATGAAAAACTGTTTTTT. It yields the protein CAISIGQNEKLFF.